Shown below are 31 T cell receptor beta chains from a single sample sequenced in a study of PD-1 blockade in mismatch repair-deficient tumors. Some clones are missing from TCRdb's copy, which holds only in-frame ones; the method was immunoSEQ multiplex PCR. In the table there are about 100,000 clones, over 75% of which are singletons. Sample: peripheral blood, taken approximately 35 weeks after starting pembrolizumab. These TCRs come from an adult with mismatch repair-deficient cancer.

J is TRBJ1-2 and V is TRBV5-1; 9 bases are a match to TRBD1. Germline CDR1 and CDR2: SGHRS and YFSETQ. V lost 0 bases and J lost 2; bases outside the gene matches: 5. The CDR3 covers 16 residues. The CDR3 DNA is TGCGCCAGCAGCTTGGCCGGGACAGGGATAAACTATGGCTACACCTTC. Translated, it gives CASSLAGTGINYGYTF.

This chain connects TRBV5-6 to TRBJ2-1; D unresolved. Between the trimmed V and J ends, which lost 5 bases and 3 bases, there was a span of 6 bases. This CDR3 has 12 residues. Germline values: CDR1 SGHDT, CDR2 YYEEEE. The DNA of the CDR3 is TGTGCCAGCAGTTTCGTCTACAATGAGCAGTTCTTC. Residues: CASSFVYNEQFF.

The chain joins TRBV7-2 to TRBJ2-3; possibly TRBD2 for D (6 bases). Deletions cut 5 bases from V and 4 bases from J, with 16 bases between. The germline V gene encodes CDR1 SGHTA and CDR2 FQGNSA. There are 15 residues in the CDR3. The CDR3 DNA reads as TGTGCCAGCAGCCTCGGGACTTCAAGGTCAGATACGCAGTATTTT. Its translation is CASSLGTSRSDTQYF.

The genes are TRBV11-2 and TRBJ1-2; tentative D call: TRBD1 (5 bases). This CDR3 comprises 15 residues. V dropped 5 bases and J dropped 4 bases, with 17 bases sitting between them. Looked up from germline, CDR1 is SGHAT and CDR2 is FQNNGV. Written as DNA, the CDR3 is TGTGCCAGCAGCCCTACCTCACAGGTGATCTATGGCTACACCTTC. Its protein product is CASSPTSQVIYGYTF.

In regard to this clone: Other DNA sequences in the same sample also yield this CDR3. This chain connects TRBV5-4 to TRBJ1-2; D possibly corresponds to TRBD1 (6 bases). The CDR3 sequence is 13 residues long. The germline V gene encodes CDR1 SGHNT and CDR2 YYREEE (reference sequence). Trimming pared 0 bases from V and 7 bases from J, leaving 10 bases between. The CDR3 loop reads CASSLAGGGGYTF. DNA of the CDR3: TGTGCCAGCAGCTTGGCGGGGGGCGGTGGCTACACCTTC.

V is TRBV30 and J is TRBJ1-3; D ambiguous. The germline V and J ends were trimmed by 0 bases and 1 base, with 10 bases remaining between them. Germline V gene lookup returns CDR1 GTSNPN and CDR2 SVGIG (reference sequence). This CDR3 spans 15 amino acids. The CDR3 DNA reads TGTGCCTGGAGTGTGGGGAGGTGGTCTGGAAACACCATATATTTT. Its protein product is CAWSVGRWSGNTIYF. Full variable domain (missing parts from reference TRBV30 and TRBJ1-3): SQTIHQWPATLVQPVGSPLSLECTVEGTSNPNLYWYRQAAGRGLQLLFYSVGIGQISSEVPQNLSASRPQDRQFILSSKKLLLSDSGFYLCAWSVGRWSGNTIYFGEGSWLTVV.

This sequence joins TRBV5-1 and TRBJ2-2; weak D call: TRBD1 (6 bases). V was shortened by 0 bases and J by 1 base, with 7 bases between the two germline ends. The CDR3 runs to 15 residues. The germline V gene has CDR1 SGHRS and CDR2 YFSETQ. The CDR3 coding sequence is TGCGCCAGCAGCTTGGAACAGGGGAACACCGGGGAGCTGTTTTTT. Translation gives CASSLEQGNTGELFF.

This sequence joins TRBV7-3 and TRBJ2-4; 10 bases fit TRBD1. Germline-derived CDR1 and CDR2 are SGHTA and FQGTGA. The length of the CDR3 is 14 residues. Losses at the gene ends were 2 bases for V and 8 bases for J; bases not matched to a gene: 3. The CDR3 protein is CASSLSTGGDIQYF. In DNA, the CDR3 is TGTGCCAGCAGCTTATCGACAGGGGGCGACATTCAGTACTTC.

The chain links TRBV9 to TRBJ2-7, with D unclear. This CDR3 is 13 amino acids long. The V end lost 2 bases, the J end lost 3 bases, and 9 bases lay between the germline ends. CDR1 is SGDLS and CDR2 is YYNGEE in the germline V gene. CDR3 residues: CASSVGKFYEQYF. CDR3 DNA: TGTGCCAGCAGCGTTGGTAAATTCTACGAGCAGTACTTC.

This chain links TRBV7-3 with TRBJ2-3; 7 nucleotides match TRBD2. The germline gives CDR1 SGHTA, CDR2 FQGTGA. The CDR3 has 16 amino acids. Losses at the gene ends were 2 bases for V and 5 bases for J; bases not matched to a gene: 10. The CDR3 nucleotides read TGTGCCAGCAGCTTAGCGGGAGCCCACAATAGAGATACGCAGTATTTT. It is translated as CASSLAGAHNRDTQYF.

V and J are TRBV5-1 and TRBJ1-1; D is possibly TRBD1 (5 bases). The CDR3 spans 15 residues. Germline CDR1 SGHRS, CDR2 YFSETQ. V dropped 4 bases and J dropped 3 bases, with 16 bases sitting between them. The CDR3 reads CASSQITGGDTEAFF. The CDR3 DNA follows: TGCGCCAGCAGCCAAATAACAGGCGGGGACACTGAAGCTTTCTTT.

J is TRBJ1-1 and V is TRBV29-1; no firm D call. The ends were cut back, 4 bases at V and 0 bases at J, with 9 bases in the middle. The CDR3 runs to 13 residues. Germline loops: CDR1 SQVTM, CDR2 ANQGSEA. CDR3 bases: TGCAGCGTTGGCCGACTATTGAACACTGAAGCTTTCTTT. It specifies CSVGRLLNTEAFF.

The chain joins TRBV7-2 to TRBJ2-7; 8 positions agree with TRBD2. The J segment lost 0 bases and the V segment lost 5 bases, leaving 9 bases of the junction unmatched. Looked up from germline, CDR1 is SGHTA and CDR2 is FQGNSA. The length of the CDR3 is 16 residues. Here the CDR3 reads CASSDPGLGSSYEQYF. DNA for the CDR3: TGTGCCAGCAGCGACCCGGGACTAGGGAGCTCCTACGAGCAGTACTTC.

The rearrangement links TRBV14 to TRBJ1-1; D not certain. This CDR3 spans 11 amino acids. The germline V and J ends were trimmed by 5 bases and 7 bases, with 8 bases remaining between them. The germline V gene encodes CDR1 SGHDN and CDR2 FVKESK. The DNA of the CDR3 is TGTGCCAGCAGCTTTCGGGGTGAAGCTTTCTTT. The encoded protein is CASSFRGEAFF.

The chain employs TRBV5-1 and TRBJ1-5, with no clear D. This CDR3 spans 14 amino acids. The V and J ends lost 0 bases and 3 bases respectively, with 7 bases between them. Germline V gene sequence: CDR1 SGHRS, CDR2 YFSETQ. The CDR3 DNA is TGCGCCAGCAGCTTGGGAAAAGACAATCAGCCCCAGCATTTT. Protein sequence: CASSLGKDNQPQHF.

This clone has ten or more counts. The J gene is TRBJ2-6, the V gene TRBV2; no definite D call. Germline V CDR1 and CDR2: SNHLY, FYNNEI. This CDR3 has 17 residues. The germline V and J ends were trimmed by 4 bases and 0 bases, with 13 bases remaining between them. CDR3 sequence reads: CASSAILPGSGANVLTF. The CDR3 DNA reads TGTGCCAGCAGTGCTATTCTTCCGGGCTCTGGGGCCAACGTCCTGACTTTC.

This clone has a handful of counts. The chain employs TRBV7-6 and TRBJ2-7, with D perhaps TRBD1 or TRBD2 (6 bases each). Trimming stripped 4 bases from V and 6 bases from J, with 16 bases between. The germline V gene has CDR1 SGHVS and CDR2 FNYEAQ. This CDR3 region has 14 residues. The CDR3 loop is CASSSGGHVAEQYF. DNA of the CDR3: TGTGCCAGCAGCTCCGGGGGACACGTAGCCGAGCAGTACTTC.

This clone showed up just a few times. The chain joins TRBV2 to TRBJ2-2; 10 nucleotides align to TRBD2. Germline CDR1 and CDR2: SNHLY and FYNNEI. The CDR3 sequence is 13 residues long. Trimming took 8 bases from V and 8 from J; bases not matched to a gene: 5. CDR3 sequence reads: CASVALAGGELFF. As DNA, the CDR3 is TGTGCCAGCGTGGCACTAGCGGGAGGGGAGCTGTTTTTT.

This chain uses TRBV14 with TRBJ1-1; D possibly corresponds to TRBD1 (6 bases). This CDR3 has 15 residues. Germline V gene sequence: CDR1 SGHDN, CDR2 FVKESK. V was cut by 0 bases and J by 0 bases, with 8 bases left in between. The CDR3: CASSQEDRVNTEAFF. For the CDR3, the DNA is TGTGCCAGCAGCCAAGAGGACAGAGTGAACACTGAAGCTTTCTTT.

The chain's CDR3 is CASSLALGVETQYF. CDR3 in DNA: TGTGCCAGCAGCTTAGCGCTTGGGGTAGAGACCCAGTACTTC. The chain carries TRBV7-9 and TRBJ2-5, with unresolved D. The V gene's germline CDR1 is SEHNR and CDR2 FQNEAQ (reference sequence). The germline V and J ends were trimmed by 0 bases and 4 bases, with 9 bases remaining between them. This CDR3 comprises 14 residues.

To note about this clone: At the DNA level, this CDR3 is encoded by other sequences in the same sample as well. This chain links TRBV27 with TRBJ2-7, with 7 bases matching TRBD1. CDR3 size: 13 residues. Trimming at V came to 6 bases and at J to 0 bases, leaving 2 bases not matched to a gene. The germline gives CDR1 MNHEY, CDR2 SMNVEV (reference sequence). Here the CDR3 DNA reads TGTGCCAGCAGGCGACAGGGCTCCTACGAGCAGTACTTC. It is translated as CASRRQGSYEQYF.

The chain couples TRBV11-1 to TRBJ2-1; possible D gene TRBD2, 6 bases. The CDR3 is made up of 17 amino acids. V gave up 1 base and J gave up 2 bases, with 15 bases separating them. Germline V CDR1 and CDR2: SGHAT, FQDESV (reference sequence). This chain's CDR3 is CASSLDPGGVTYNEQFF. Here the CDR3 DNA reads TGTGCCAGCAGCTTAGACCCTGGAGGGGTCACCTACAATGAGCAGTTCTTC.

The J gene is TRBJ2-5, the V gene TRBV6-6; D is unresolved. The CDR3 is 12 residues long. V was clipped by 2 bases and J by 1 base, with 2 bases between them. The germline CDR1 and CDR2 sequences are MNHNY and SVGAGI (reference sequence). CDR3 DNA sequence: TGTGCCAGCAGTTACCTCCAAGAGACCCAGTACTTC. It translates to CASSYLQETQYF.

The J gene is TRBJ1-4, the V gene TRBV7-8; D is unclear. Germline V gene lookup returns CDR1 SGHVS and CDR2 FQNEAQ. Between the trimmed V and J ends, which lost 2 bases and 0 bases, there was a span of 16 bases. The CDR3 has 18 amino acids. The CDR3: CASSLPFRPYATNEKLFF. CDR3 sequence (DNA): TGTGCCAGCAGCTTACCGTTTCGACCCTATGCAACTAATGAAAAACTGTTTTTT.

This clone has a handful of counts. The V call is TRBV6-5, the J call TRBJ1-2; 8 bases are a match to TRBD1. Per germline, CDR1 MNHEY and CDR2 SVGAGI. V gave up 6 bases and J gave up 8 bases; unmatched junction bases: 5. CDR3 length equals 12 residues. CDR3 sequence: CASSGQGGGYTF. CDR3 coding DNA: TGTGCCAGCAGCGGACAGGGCGGCGGCTACACCTTC.

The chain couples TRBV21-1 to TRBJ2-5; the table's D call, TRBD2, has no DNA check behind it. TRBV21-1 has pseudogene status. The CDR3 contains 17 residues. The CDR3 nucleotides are TGTGCCAGCAGCAAAGCTGGTAGCGGGAGGGCCCAAGAGACCCAGTACTTC. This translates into CASSKAGSGRAQETQYF.

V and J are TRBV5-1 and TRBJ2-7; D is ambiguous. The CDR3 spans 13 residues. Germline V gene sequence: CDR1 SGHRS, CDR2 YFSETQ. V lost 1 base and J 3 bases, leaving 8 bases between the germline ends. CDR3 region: CASSLRKSYEQYF. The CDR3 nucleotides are TGCGCCAGCAGCTTGCGCAAGAGCTACGAGCAGTACTTC.

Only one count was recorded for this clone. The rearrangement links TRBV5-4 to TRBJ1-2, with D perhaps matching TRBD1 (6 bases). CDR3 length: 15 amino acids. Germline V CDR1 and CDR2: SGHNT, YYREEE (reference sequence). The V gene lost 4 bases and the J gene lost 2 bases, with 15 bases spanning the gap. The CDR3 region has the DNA TGTGCCAGCAGCCCAAAAAGGACAGCGAACTATGGCTACACCTTC. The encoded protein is CASSPKRTANYGYTF. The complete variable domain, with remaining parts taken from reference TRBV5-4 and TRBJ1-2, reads ETGVTQSPTHLIKTRGQQVTLRCSSQSGHNTVSWYQQALGQGPQFIFQYYREEENGRGNFPPRFSGLQFPNYSSELNVNALELDDSALYLCASSPKRTANYGYTFGSGTRLTVV.

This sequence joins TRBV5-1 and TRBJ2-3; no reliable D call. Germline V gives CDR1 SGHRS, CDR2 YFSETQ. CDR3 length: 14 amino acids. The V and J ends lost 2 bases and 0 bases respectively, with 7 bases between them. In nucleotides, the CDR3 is TGCGCCAGCAGCTTTGGCGGTAGCACAGATACGCAGTATTTT. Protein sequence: CASSFGGSTDTQYF.

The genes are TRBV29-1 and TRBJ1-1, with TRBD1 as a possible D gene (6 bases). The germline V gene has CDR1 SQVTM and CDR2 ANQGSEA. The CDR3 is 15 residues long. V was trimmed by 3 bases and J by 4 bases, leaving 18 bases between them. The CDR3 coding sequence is TGCAGCGTTGATTGGCCCCCAACAGGGCCCACTGAAGCTTTCTTT. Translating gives CSVDWPPTGPTEAFF.

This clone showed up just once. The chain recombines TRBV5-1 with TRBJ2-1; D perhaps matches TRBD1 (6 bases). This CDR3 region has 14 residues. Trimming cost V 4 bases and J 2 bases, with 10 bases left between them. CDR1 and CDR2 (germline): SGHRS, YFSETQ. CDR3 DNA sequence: TGCGCCAGCAGCGGAGGACAGACCTACAATGAGCAGTTCTTC. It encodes CASSGGQTYNEQFF.